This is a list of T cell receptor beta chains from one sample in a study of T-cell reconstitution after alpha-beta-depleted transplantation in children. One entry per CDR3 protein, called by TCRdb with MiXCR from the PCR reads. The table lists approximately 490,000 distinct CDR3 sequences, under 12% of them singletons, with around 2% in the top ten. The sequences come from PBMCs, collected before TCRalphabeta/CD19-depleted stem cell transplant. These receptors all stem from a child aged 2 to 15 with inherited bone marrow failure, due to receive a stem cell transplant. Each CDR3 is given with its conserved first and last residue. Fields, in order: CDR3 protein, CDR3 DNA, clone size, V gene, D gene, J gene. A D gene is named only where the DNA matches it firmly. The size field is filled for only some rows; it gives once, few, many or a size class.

cdr3_aa: CSARDSGAGVPEAFF
cdr3_nt: TGCAGTGCTAGAGATTCGGGGGCGGGTGTTCCTGAAGCTTTCTTT
clone_size: -
v_call: TRBV20-1
d_call: -
j_call: TRBJ1-1

cdr3_aa: CASRILASDTQYF
cdr3_nt: TGTGCCAGCCGAATACTAGCTTCAGATACGCAGTATTTT
clone_size: -
v_call: TRBV6-1
d_call: -
j_call: TRBJ2-3

cdr3_aa: CASSLGWGGSSYNEQFF
cdr3_nt: TGTGCCAGCAGCTTAGGGTGGGGCGGGAGCTCCTACAATGAGCAGTTCTTC
clone_size: few
v_call: TRBV7-9
d_call: TRBD2
j_call: TRBJ2-1

cdr3_aa: CASTPGTDYEQYF
cdr3_nt: TGTGCCAGTACCCCGGGGACAGACTACGAGCAGTACTTC
clone_size: many
v_call: TRBV19
d_call: TRBD1
j_call: TRBJ2-7

cdr3_aa: CATSEGTGGYGYTF
cdr3_nt: TGTGCCACCAGTGAGGGGACAGGGGGCTATGGCTACACCTTC
clone_size: many
v_call: TRBV24-1
d_call: TRBD1
j_call: TRBJ1-2

cdr3_aa: CASSLTTLAVRNEQFF
cdr3_nt: TGCGCCAGCAGCTTGACCACTCTAGCGGTGCGGAATGAGCAGTTCTTC
clone_size: many
v_call: TRBV5-1
d_call: TRBD2
j_call: TRBJ2-1

cdr3_aa: CASSLTRTSGKGTDTQYF
cdr3_nt: TGTGCCAGCAGCTTAACCCGGACTAGCGGGAAGGGCACAGATACGCAGTATTTT
clone_size: many
v_call: TRBV11-2
d_call: TRBD2
j_call: TRBJ2-3

cdr3_aa: CASTAPGPTGYTF
cdr3_nt: TGTGCCAGCACCGCCCCGGGCCCCACTGGCTACACCTTC
clone_size: few
v_call: TRBV12-3/TRBV12-4
d_call: -
j_call: TRBJ1-2

cdr3_aa: CASSGGTGYFYGYTF
cdr3_nt: TGCGCCAGCAGCGGCGGGACAGGGTACTTCTATGGCTACACCTTC
clone_size: many
v_call: TRBV5-1
d_call: TRBD1
j_call: TRBJ1-2

cdr3_aa: CSVEGTGGPYEQYF
cdr3_nt: TGCAGCGTGGAGGGGACAGGGGGCCCCTACGAGCAGTACTTC
clone_size: many
v_call: TRBV29-1
d_call: TRBD1
j_call: TRBJ2-7

cdr3_aa: CASIPGGLTYNDQFF
cdr3_nt: TGTGCCAGCATACCCGGGGGGTTGACCTACAATGACCAGTTCTTC
clone_size: -
v_call: TRBV6-2/TRBV6-3
d_call: TRBD2
j_call: TRBJ2-1

cdr3_aa: CASSVAAGGPSYEKLFF
cdr3_nt: TGTGCCAGCAGCGTAGCGGCAGGTGGCCCTAGTTATGAAAAACTGTTTTTT
clone_size: many
v_call: TRBV9
d_call: -
j_call: TRBJ1-4